This T cell receptor beta chain emerged from a study of blood T cells in healthy people across ages. Only a few counts were recorded for this clonotype. Trimming shortened V by 0 bases and J by 5 bases, and 10 bases separated the two germline ends. Germline assignment: CDR1 GTSNPN and CDR2 SVGIG (reference sequence). The CDR3 consists of 14 residues. A second roughly 6 to 11 cycle PCR used barcoded and J-beta primers. TCRdb processed the 5' RACE reads anew with MiXCR; each CDR3 protein has one entry. The sample lists roughly 800,000 distinct CDR3 sequences; around a quarter were seen once. These same data were also listed under a study on T cells of mothers and their children. That paper notes: Unrelated pairs and related pairs have their TCR recombination output shaped similarly by thymic selection. Related pairs of mothers and children showed slightly higher, non-significant overlap versus unrelated pairs.

V and J are TRBV30 and TRBJ2-2; D not certain. Material: blood. The origin of this receptor is a boy under 18 in good health. The CDR3 coding sequence is TGTGCCTGGAGTGTAGATCTCCTAACCGGGGAGCTGTTTTTT. Translated: CAWSVDLLTGELFF. The full variable domain, with the rest looked up from reference TRBV30 and TRBJ2-2, is SQTIHQWPATLVQPVGSPLSLECTVEGTSNPNLYWYRQAAGRGLQLLFYSVGIGQISSEVPQNLSASRPQDRQFILSSKKLLLSDSGFYLCAWSVDLLTGELFFGEGSRLTVL.